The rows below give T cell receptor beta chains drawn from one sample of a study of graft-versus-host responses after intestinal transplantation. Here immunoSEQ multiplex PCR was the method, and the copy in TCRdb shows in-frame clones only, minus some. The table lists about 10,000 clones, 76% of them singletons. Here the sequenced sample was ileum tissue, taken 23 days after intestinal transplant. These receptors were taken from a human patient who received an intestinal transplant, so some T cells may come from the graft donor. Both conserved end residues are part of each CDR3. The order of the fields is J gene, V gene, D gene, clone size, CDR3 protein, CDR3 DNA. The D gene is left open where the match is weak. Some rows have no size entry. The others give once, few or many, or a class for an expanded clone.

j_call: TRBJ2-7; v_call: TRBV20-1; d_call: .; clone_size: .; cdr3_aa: CSARIYEQYF; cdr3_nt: TGCAGTGCTAGGATCTACGAGCAGTACTTC
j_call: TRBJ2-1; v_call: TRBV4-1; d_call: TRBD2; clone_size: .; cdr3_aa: CASRGLAGGGYNEQFF; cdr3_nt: TGCGCCAGCAGAGGACTAGCGGGAGGGGGTTACAATGAGCAGTTCTTC
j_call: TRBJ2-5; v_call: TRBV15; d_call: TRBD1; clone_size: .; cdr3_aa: CATSWTGFRETQYF; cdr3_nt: TGTGCCACCAGCTGGACAGGGTTCAGGGAGACCCAGTACTTC
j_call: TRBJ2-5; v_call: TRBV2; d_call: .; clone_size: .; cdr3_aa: CASSPHLQQETQYF; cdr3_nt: TGTGCCAGCAGTCCTCATTTGCAACAAGAGACCCAGTACTTC
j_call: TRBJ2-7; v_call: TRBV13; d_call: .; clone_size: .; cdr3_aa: CASSPTVASYEQYF; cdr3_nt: TGTGCCAGCAGCCCGACTGTAGCCTCCTACGAGCAGTACTTC
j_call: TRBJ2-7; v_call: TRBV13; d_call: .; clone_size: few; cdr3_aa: CASSLVGEQYF; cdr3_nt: TGTGCCAGCAGCTTAGTCGGCGAGCAGTACTTC
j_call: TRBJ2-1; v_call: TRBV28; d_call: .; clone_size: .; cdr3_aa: CASSPHPRQEQFF; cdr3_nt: TGTGCCAGCAGTCCCCACCCTCGGCAGGAGCAGTTCTTC
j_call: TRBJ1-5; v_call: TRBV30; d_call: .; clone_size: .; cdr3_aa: CAWTQGTKNVYQPQHF; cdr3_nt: TGTGCCTGGACCCAGGGGACGAAAAATGTCTATCAGCCCCAGCATTTT
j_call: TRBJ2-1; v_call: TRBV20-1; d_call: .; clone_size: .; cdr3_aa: CSATSNEQFF; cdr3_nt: TGCAGTGCTACTAGCAATGAGCAGTTCTTC
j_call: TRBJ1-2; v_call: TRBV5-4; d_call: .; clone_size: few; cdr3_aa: CASSLLGNPSYGYTF; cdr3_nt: TGTGCCAGCAGCTTGTTGGGGAACCCGAGCTATGGCTACACCTTC
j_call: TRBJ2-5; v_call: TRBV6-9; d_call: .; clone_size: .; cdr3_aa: CAIIGFGVKIQETQYF; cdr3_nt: TGTGCCATCATAGGGTTCGGGGTCAAGATCCAAGAGACCCAGTACTTC
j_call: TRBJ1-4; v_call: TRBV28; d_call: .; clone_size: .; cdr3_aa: CASRRIGTRNEKLFF; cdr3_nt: TGTGCCAGCAGACGCATCGGGACAAGGAATGAAAAACTGTTTTTT
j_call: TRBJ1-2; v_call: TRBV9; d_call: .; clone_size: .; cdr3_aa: CASSTATGRNYGYTF; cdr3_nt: TGTGCCAGCAGCACCGCGACAGGAAGAAACTATGGCTACACCTTC
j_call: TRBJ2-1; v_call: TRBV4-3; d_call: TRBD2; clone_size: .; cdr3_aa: CASSHSPGTSGYEQFF; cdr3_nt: TGCGCCAGCAGCCACTCCCCCGGGACTAGCGGATATGAGCAGTTCTTC
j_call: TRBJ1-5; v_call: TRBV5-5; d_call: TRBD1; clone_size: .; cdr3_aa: CASSFGTGPPQGNQPQHF; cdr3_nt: TGTGCCAGCAGCTTCGGGACAGGTCCACCCCAGGGGAATCAGCCCCAGCATTTT
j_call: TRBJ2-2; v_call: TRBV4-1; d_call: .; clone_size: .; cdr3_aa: CASSQDLKRAGRTGELFF; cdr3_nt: TGCGCCAGCAGCCAAGATTTGAAACGGGCAGGGCGAACCGGGGAGCTGTTTTTT